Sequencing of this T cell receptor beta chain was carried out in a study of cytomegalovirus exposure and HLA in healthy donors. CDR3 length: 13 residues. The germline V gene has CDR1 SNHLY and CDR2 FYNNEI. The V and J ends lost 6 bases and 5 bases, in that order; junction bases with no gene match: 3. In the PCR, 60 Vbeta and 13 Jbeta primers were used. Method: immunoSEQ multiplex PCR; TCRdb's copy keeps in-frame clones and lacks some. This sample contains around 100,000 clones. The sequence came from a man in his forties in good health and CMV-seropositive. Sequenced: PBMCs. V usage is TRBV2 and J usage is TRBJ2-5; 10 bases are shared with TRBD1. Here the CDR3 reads CASSRTGGETQYF. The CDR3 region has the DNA TGTGCCAGCAGCCGGACAGGGGGGGAGACCCAGTACTTC.